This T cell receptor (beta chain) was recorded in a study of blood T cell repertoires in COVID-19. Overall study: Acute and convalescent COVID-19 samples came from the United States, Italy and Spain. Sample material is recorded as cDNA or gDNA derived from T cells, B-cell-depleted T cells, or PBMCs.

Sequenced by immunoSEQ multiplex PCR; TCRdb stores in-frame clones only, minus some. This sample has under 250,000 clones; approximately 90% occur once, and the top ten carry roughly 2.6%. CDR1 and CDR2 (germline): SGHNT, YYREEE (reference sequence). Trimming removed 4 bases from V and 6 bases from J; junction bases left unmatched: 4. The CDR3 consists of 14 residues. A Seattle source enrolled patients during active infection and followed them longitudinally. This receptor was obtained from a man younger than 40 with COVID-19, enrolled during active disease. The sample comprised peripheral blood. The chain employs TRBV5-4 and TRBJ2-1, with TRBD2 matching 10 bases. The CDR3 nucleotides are TGTGCCAGCAGCAGGGGACTAGCGTCCAATGAGCAGTTCTTC. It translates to CASSRGLASNEQFF.